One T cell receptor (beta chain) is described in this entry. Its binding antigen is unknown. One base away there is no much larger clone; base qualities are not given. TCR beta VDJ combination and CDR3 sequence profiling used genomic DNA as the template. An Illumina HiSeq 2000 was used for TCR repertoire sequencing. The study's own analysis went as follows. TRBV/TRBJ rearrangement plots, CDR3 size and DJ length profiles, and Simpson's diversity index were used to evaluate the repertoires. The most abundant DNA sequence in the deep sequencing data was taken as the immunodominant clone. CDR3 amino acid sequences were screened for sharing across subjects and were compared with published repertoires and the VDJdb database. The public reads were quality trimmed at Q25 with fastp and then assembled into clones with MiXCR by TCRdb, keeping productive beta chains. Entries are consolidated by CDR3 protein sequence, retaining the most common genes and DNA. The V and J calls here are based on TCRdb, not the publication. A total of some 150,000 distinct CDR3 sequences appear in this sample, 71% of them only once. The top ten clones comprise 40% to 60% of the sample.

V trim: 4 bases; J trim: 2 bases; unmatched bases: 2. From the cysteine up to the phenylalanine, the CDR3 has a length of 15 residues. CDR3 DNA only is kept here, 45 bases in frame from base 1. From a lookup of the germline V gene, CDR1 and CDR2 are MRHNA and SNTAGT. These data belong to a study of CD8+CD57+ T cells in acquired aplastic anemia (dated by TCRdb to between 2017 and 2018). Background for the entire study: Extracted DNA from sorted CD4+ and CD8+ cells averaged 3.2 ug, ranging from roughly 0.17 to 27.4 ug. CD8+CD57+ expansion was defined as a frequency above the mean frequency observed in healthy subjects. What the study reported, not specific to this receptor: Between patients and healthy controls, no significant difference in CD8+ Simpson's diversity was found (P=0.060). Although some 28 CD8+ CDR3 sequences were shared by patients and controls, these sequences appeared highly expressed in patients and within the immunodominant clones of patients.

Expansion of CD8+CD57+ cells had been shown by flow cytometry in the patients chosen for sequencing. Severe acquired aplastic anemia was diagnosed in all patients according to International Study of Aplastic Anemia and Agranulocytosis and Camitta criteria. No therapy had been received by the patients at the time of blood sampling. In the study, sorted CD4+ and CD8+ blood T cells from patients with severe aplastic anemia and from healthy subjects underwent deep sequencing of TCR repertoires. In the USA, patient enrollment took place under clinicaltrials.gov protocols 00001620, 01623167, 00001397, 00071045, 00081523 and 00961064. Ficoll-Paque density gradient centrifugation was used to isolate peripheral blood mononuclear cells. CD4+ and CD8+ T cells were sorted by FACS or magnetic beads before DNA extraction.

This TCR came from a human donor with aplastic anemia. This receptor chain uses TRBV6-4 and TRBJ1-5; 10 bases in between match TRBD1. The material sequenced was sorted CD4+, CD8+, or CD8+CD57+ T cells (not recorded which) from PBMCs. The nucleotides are TGTGCCAGCAGTGCCGGGACAGGGGGCAATCAGCCCCAGCATTTT. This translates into CASSAGTGGNQPQHF.